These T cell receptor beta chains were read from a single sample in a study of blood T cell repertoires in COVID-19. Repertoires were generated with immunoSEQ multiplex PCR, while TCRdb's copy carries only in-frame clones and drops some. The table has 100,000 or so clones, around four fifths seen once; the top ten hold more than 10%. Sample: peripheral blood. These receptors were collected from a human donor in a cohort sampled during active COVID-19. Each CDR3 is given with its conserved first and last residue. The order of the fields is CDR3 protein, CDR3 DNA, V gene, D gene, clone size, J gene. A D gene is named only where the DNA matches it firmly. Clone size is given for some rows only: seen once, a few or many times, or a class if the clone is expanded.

CDR3aa: CASSAVQLAKNIQYF
CDR3nt: TGTGCCAGCAGCGCCGTACAATTAGCCAAAAACATTCAGTACTTC
v_gene: TRBV13
d_gene: -
abundance: -
j_gene: TRBJ2-4

CDR3aa: CASSLGLQGGKLFF
CDR3nt: TGTGCCAGCAGCTTGGGACTACAGGGAGGGAAACTGTTTTTT
v_gene: TRBV7-9
d_gene: -
abundance: -
j_gene: TRBJ1-4

CDR3aa: CASSLDRDSTTEAFF
CDR3nt: TGTGCCAGCAGCTTAGACCGGGACTCCACCACTGAAGCTTTCTTT
v_gene: TRBV11-2
d_gene: -
abundance: -
j_gene: TRBJ1-1

CDR3aa: CASSLNRGRGEKLFF
CDR3nt: TGTGCCAGCAGTTTAAACAGGGGGCGGGGAGAAAAACTGTTTTTT
v_gene: TRBV27
d_gene: TRBD1
abundance: -
j_gene: TRBJ1-4

CDR3aa: CASSLVGGGFPEQFF
CDR3nt: TGTGCCAGCAGCTTGGTTGGCGGGGGGTTCCCTGAGCAGTTCTTC
v_gene: TRBV5-4
d_gene: TRBD2
abundance: -
j_gene: TRBJ2-1

CDR3aa: CSAPDSTEQYF
CDR3nt: TGCAGCGCCCCGGATTCGACTGAGCAGTACTTC
v_gene: TRBV29-1
d_gene: -
abundance: few
j_gene: TRBJ2-7

CDR3aa: CASSIRGGSGEKLFF
CDR3nt: TGCGCCAGCAGCATCCGTGGGGGGTCGGGGGAAAAACTGTTTTTT
v_gene: TRBV5-1
d_gene: -
abundance: -
j_gene: TRBJ1-4

CDR3aa: CSVERGMRETQYF
CDR3nt: TGCAGCGTTGAGCGGGGGATGAGGGAGACCCAGTACTTC
v_gene: TRBV29-1
d_gene: TRBD2
abundance: -
j_gene: TRBJ2-5

CDR3aa: CASSIREGSEQYF
CDR3nt: TGTGCCAGTAGTATAAGGGAGGGATCCGAGCAGTACTTC
v_gene: TRBV19
d_gene: TRBD2
abundance: -
j_gene: TRBJ2-7

CDR3aa: CASSDSGVAKNIQYF
CDR3nt: TGTGCCAGCAGTGATAGCGGGGTAGCCAAAAACATTCAGTACTTC
v_gene: TRBV6-1
d_gene: TRBD2
abundance: few
j_gene: TRBJ2-4

CDR3aa: CATSDPGQGAGETQYF
CDR3nt: TGTGCCACCAGTGATCCGGGACAGGGGGCAGGAGAGACCCAGTACTTC
v_gene: TRBV24-1
d_gene: TRBD1
abundance: -
j_gene: TRBJ2-5

CDR3aa: CASRGGGSSYNEQFF
CDR3nt: TGCGCCAGCAGGGGAGGCGGAAGCTCCTACAATGAGCAGTTCTTC
v_gene: TRBV5-1
d_gene: -
abundance: -
j_gene: TRBJ2-1

CDR3aa: CASRIGGWGPQETQYF
CDR3nt: TGTGCCAGCAGAATTGGGGGGTGGGGACCTCAAGAGACCCAGTACTTC
v_gene: TRBV7-6
d_gene: -
abundance: -
j_gene: TRBJ2-5

CDR3aa: CASSRASGNPHEQYF
CDR3nt: TGTGCCAGCAGCCGAGCTAGCGGCAACCCTCACGAGCAGTACTTC
v_gene: TRBV3-1/TRBV3-2
d_gene: TRBD2
abundance: -
j_gene: TRBJ2-7

CDR3aa: CASSLISGRGQPQHF
CDR3nt: TGCGCCAGCAGCTTGATCTCCGGGCGGGGGCAGCCCCAGCATTTT
v_gene: TRBV5-1
d_gene: -
abundance: -
j_gene: TRBJ1-5

CDR3aa: CASSQRTGDTDTQYF
CDR3nt: TGTGCCAGCAGCCAACGTACAGGAGACACAGATACGCAGTATTTT
v_gene: TRBV14
d_gene: -
abundance: -
j_gene: TRBJ2-3

CDR3aa: CASRTLQGRGADTQYF
CDR3nt: TGTGCCAGTAGGACCTTACAGGGGCGGGGGGCCGATACGCAGTATTTT
v_gene: TRBV19
d_gene: -
abundance: -
j_gene: TRBJ2-3

CDR3aa: CASRVAGGRGETQYF
CDR3nt: TGTGCCAGCAGGGTAGCGGGGGGCCGGGGGGAGACCCAGTACTTC
v_gene: TRBV6-6
d_gene: TRBD2
abundance: -
j_gene: TRBJ2-5

CDR3aa: CASSIGSTEAFF
CDR3nt: TGTGCCAGTAGCATAGGGAGCACTGAAGCTTTCTTT
v_gene: TRBV19
d_gene: -
abundance: once
j_gene: TRBJ1-1

CDR3aa: CASSPQGRGRGTEAFF
CDR3nt: TGTGCCAGCTCACCGCAGGGCAGGGGGCGGGGCACTGAAGCTTTCTTT
v_gene: TRBV18
d_gene: TRBD1
abundance: -
j_gene: TRBJ1-1

CDR3aa: CASSYPGQNGYTF
CDR3nt: TGTGCCAGCAGTTACCCGGGACAGAATGGCTACACCTTC
v_gene: TRBV6-5
d_gene: TRBD1
abundance: -
j_gene: TRBJ1-2

CDR3aa: CASRPTFDRGRIFGYTF
CDR3nt: TGTGCAAGTCGTCCGACTTTCGACAGGGGGCGGATATTCGGCTACACCTTC
v_gene: TRBV12-2
d_gene: -
abundance: few
j_gene: TRBJ1-2

CDR3aa: CASSETGGTGELFF
CDR3nt: TGTGCCAGCTCCGAGACAGGGGGCACCGGGGAGCTGTTTTTT
v_gene: TRBV18
d_gene: TRBD1
abundance: -
j_gene: TRBJ2-2

CDR3aa: CASTLSVGRETQYF
CDR3nt: TGTGCCAGCACCCTTAGCGTCGGACGAGAGACCCAGTACTTC
v_gene: TRBV7-2
d_gene: -
abundance: -
j_gene: TRBJ2-5

CDR3aa: CASSQSDSRANTGELFF
CDR3nt: TGCGCCAGCAGTCAATCGGACAGCCGGGCTAACACCGGGGAGCTGTTTTTT
v_gene: TRBV23-1
d_gene: -
abundance: -
j_gene: TRBJ2-2

CDR3aa: CASSSRRTSANNEQFF
CDR3nt: TGTGCCAGCAGCTCACGCCGGACTAGCGCCAACAATGAGCAGTTCTTC
v_gene: TRBV7-2
d_gene: TRBD2
abundance: -
j_gene: TRBJ2-1

CDR3aa: CASSYGLAGTTDTQYF
CDR3nt: TGTGCCAGCAGCTACGGACTAGCGGGGACCACAGATACGCAGTATTTT
v_gene: TRBV13
d_gene: TRBD2
abundance: -
j_gene: TRBJ2-3

CDR3aa: CASSAAAGVYNEQFF
CDR3nt: TGTGCCAGCAGCGCAGCGGCGGGGGTCTACAATGAGCAGTTCTTC
v_gene: TRBV9
d_gene: TRBD2
abundance: -
j_gene: TRBJ2-1

CDR3aa: CASSIGTGGNQPQHF
CDR3nt: TGTGCCAGTAGTATAGGGACAGGGGGCAATCAGCCCCAGCATTTT
v_gene: TRBV19
d_gene: TRBD1
abundance: -
j_gene: TRBJ1-5

CDR3aa: CASSPSGGLGELFF
CDR3nt: TGTGCCAGCAGCCCGTCCGGGGGTCTCGGGGAGCTGTTTTTT
v_gene: TRBV7-3
d_gene: -
abundance: -
j_gene: TRBJ2-2

CDR3aa: CASGWGQGANEQYF
CDR3nt: TGTGCTAGTGGTTGGGGACAGGGGGCAAACGAGCAGTACTTC
v_gene: TRBV12-5
d_gene: TRBD1
abundance: -
j_gene: TRBJ2-7

CDR3aa: CASSFPPGTGPYGYTF
CDR3nt: TGTGCCAGCAGTTTCCCACCAGGGACAGGGCCCTATGGCTACACCTTC
v_gene: TRBV28
d_gene: TRBD1
abundance: -
j_gene: TRBJ1-2

CDR3aa: CASSRLGGLANYGYTF
CDR3nt: TGTGCCAGCAGCCGTTTAGGAGGGCTCGCTAACTATGGCTACACCTTC
v_gene: TRBV21-1
d_gene: -
abundance: -
j_gene: TRBJ1-2

CDR3aa: CASSLGDRETQYF
CDR3nt: TGTGCCAGCAGTTTGGGGGACAGGGAGACCCAGTACTTC
v_gene: TRBV28
d_gene: TRBD1
abundance: -
j_gene: TRBJ2-5

CDR3aa: CASSLHEVQGRSEKLFF
CDR3nt: TGCGCCAGCAGCTTGCATGAGGTCCAGGGAAGGAGTGAAAAACTGTTTTTT
v_gene: TRBV5-1
d_gene: -
abundance: -
j_gene: TRBJ1-4

CDR3aa: CASSLLSNTEAFF
CDR3nt: TGTGCCAGCAGTCTACTAAGTAACACTGAAGCTTTCTTT
v_gene: TRBV12-3/TRBV12-4
d_gene: -
abundance: -
j_gene: TRBJ1-1

CDR3aa: CASSSRQGAGTGELFF
CDR3nt: TGTGCCAGCAGCTCACGACAGGGGGCGGGCACCGGGGAGCTGTTTTTT
v_gene: TRBV7-8
d_gene: TRBD1
abundance: -
j_gene: TRBJ2-2

CDR3aa: CATSSGAYTEAFF
CDR3nt: TGTGCCACCAGCTCAGGGGCGTACACTGAAGCTTTCTTT
v_gene: TRBV24-1
d_gene: -
abundance: -
j_gene: TRBJ1-1

CDR3aa: CASSSIRDRPYEQYF
CDR3nt: TGTGCCAGCTCATCAATTCGGGACAGACCTTACGAGCAGTACTTC
v_gene: TRBV18
d_gene: TRBD1
abundance: -
j_gene: TRBJ2-7

CDR3aa: CASSLMAGVQETQYF
CDR3nt: TGTGCCAGCAGCTTAATGGCGGGGGTCCAAGAGACCCAGTACTTC
v_gene: TRBV7-3
d_gene: TRBD2
abundance: -
j_gene: TRBJ2-5

CDR3aa: CASTQIGIYGYTF
CDR3nt: TGTGCCAGCACCCAGATCGGGATTTATGGCTACACCTTC
v_gene: TRBV3-1/TRBV3-2
d_gene: -
abundance: once
j_gene: TRBJ1-2

CDR3aa: CASSTSTGELFF
CDR3nt: TGCGCCAGCAGTACATCCACCGGGGAGCTGTTTTTT
v_gene: TRBV10-1
d_gene: -
abundance: -
j_gene: TRBJ2-2

CDR3aa: CASSLYLAGVEDTQYF
CDR3nt: TGTGCCAGCAGTTTATATCTAGCGGGGGTTGAAGATACGCAGTATTTT
v_gene: TRBV27
d_gene: TRBD2
abundance: -
j_gene: TRBJ2-3

CDR3aa: CASSSRFGGGGDTQYF
CDR3nt: TGTGCCAGCAGTTCAAGATTTGGGGGGGGCGGAGATACGCAGTATTTT
v_gene: TRBV27
d_gene: -
abundance: -
j_gene: TRBJ2-3

CDR3aa: CASTPNQETQYF
CDR3nt: TGTGCCAGCACGCCTAACCAAGAGACCCAGTACTTC
v_gene: TRBV6-5
d_gene: -
abundance: -
j_gene: TRBJ2-5

CDR3aa: CASSQDQGKGYGYTF
CDR3nt: TGTGCCAGCAGCCAAGATCAGGGGAAAGGCTATGGCTACACCTTC
v_gene: TRBV4-2
d_gene: -
abundance: -
j_gene: TRBJ1-2